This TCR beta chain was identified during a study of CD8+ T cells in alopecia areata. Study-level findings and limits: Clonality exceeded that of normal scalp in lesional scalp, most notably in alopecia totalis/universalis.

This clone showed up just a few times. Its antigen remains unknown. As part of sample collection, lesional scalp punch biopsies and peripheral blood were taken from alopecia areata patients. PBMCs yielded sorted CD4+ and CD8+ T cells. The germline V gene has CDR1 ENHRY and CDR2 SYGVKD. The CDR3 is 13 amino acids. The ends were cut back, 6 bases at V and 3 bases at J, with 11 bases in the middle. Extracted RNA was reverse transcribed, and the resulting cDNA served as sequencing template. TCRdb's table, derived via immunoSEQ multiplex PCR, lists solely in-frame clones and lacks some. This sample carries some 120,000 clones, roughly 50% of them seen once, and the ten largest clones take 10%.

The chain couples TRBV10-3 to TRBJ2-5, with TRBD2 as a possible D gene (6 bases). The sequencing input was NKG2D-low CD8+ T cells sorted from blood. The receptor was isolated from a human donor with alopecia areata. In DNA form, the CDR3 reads TGTGCCATCAGGGAGATAGCGGAAGAGACCCAGTACTTC. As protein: CAIREIAEETQYF.